The 31 T cell receptor beta chains presented below share a single source sample, sequenced in a study of T cell changes during pregnancy in multiple sclerosis. The method was immunoSEQ multiplex PCR; TCRdb's version includes in-frame clones alone and lacks a portion of them. The repertoire holds approximately 68,000 clones, about 89% seen once, with 1.4% to 1.5% in the top ten. The sequencing here drew on peripheral blood, taken in the second trimester of pregnancy. These receptor sequences come from a female donor with multiple sclerosis, enrolled in a pregnancy study.

V usage is TRBV18 and J usage is TRBJ2-7; 7 bases agree with TRBD1. The trim removed 4 bases at V and 1 base at J, leaving 7 bases unmatched. The CDR3 sequence is 15 residues long. Germline-derived CDR1 and CDR2 are KGHSH and LQKENI. CDR3 nucleotide sequence: TGTGCCAGCTCACGATCGGGGACAGCTTCCTACGAGCAGTACTTC. Translated: CASSRSGTASYEQYF.

The chain couples TRBV7-2 to TRBJ1-2; possible D gene TRBD1, 6 bases. The V gene's germline CDR1 is SGHTA and CDR2 FQGNSA. There are 16 residues in the CDR3. Between the trimmed V and J ends, which lost 2 bases and 4 bases, there was a span of 17 bases. CDR3 in amino acids: CASSLKTWTAFYGYTF. DNA of the CDR3: TGTGCCAGCAGCTTAAAGACATGGACAGCCTTCTATGGCTACACCTTC.

The chain recombines TRBV30 with TRBJ2-7; a weak D match, TRBD1 (5 bases). Germline assignment: CDR1 GTSNPN and CDR2 SVGIG (reference sequence). Trimming took 3 bases from V and 2 from J, leaving 14 bases between them. This CDR3 is 14 amino acids long. CDR3 sequence: CAWRALQAPYEQYF. CDR3 nucleotide sequence: TGTGCCTGGAGGGCCCTACAGGCCCCCTACGAGCAGTACTTC.

This clone has only one observation. The J gene is TRBJ2-7, the V gene TRBV7-2; 12 bases map to TRBD1. There are 14 residues in the CDR3. V lost 2 bases to trimming and J lost 9 bases; unmatched junction nucleotides: 5. Germline V gene lookup returns CDR1 SGHTA and CDR2 FQGNSA. The CDR3 protein is CASSLRDRGQLQYF. CDR3 in DNA: TGTGCCAGCAGCTTAAGGGACAGGGGGCAGTTGCAGTACTTC.

V is TRBV6-5 and J is TRBJ1-6; D not resolved. The V gene lost 4 bases and the J gene lost 9 bases, with 19 bases spanning the gap. This CDR3 has 16 amino acids. Germline V CDR1 and CDR2: MNHEY, SVGAGI. The DNA of the CDR3 is TGTGCCAGCAGTTTAGCTCTGCTCGTGGTCGGTTCACCCCTCCACTTT. It specifies CASSLALLVVGSPLHF.

This chain connects TRBV6-6 to TRBJ2-2, with 15 nucleotides matching TRBD2. The CDR3 is 16 residues long. Germline trimming cut 7 bases from V and 5 bases from J; bases unmatched to any gene: 5. In germline, CDR1 is MNHNY, CDR2 SVGAGI (reference sequence). CDR3 region: CASNTGTSGRTGELFF. CDR3 DNA sequence: TGTGCCAGCAATACCGGGACTAGCGGGAGGACCGGGGAGCTGTTTTTT.

The chain is built from TRBV5-1 and TRBJ2-1; D is perhaps TRBD2 (5 bases). Between the trimmed V and J ends, which lost 4 bases and 2 bases, there was a span of 16 bases. Germline values: CDR1 SGHRS, CDR2 YFSETQ. This CDR3 is 16 amino acids long. CDR3 protein: CASSGAATGTYNEQFF. The CDR3 DNA reads as TGCGCCAGCAGCGGAGCGGCGACTGGGACCTACAATGAGCAGTTCTTC.

This chain connects TRBV29-1 to TRBJ2-2, with a weak D call TRBD2 (6 bases). The CDR3 contains 14 residues. Germline CDR1 SQVTM, CDR2 ANQGSEA. The V and J ends lost 5 bases and 0 bases respectively, with 10 bases between them. The DNA for the CDR3 is TGCAGCGTTCTCGGGGGAACGAACACCGGGGAGCTGTTTTTT. Amino acid sequence: CSVLGGTNTGELFF.

The chain recombines TRBV9 with TRBJ2-7; D is perhaps TRBD1 (5 bases). This CDR3 is built from 16 residues. From germline, CDR1 is SGDLS and CDR2 YYNGEE. V lost 4 bases, J lost 2 bases, and 19 bases lay in between. The CDR3 sequence is CASSSTPLDTAYEQYF. DNA for the CDR3: TGTGCCAGCAGCTCAACGCCCCTGGACACTGCCTACGAGCAGTACTTC.

V gene TRBV5-1 combines with J gene TRBJ1-1, with 7 nucleotides matching TRBD1. J was trimmed by 4 bases and V by 7 bases; bases with no gene match: 13. This CDR3 contains 15 residues. Germline V CDR1 and CDR2: SGHRS, YFSETQ. DNA for the CDR3: TGCGCCAGCTGCGAGGGGGCAGTTTTAGGCACTGAAGCTTTCTTT. Translation: CASCEGAVLGTEAFF.

The rearrangement links TRBV4-2 to TRBJ1-6; D unclear. Germline assignment: CDR1 LGHNA and CDR2 YNFKEQ. The CDR3 has 15 residues. V was trimmed by 1 base and J by 5 bases, leaving 9 bases between them. CDR3 sequence: CASSQGRVNNSPLHF. The CDR3 bases are TGTGCCAGCAGCCAAGGGCGGGTGAATAATTCACCCCTCCACTTT.

The rearrangement joins TRBV7-9 to TRBJ2-1; weak D call: TRBD2 (6 bases). The CDR3 runs 17 residues. The V and J ends lost 1 base and 6 bases respectively, with 19 bases between them. Germline V gene sequence: CDR1 SEHNR, CDR2 FQNEAQ (reference sequence). CDR3 sequence reads: CASSLGLFGSAFNEQFF. DNA of the CDR3: TGTGCCAGCAGCTTAGGCCTCTTCGGGAGTGCTTTCAATGAGCAGTTCTTC.

This clone is classed as medium-sized. V usage is TRBV18 and J usage is TRBJ1-4; possibly TRBD1 for D (6 bases). V lost 2 bases, J lost 0 bases, and 22 bases lay in between. CDR3 length: 20 residues. The germline gives CDR1 KGHSH, CDR2 LQKENI. Here the CDR3 DNA reads TGTGCCAGCTCACCAAACAGGGACCGTGGAACTTATGCAACTAATGAAAAACTGTTTTTT. Its protein product is CASSPNRDRGTYATNEKLFF.

V usage is TRBV11-2 and J usage is TRBJ2-7; TRBD2 matches at 9 bases. This CDR3 region has 15 residues. Germline assignment: CDR1 SGHAT and CDR2 FQNNGV. V lost 3 bases to trimming and J lost 2 bases; unmatched junction nucleotides: 5. The CDR3 spells CASSLELAGPYEQYF. The CDR3, as DNA: TGTGCCAGCAGCTTGGAACTAGCGGGCCCCTACGAGCAGTACTTC. The full variable domain, with the rest looked up from reference TRBV11-2 and TRBJ2-7, is EAGVAQSPRYKIIEKRQSVAFWCNPISGHATLYWYQQILGQGPKLLIQFQNNGVVDDSQLPKDRFSAERLKGVDSTLKIQPAKLEDSAVYLCASSLELAGPYEQYFGPGTRLTVT.

The chain employs TRBV9 and TRBJ2-1; 8 nucleotides align to TRBD2. The CDR3 has 20 residues. The V gene end was trimmed by 4 bases and the J gene end by 0 bases; junction bases not matched to a gene: 18. Germline loops: CDR1 SGDLS, CDR2 YYNGEE. CDR3 loop: CASSPGEGGGTSGSYNEQFF. CDR3 sequence (DNA): TGTGCCAGCAGCCCAGGCGAGGGTGGGGGGACTAGTGGCTCCTACAATGAGCAGTTCTTC.

The chain recombines TRBV9 with TRBJ1-1; TRBD1 matches 8 bases. The CDR3 covers 12 residues. V gave up 4 bases and J gave up 10 bases; unmatched junction bases: 6. In germline, CDR1 is SGDLS, CDR2 YYNGEE. For the CDR3, the DNA is TGTGCCAGCAGCCCTAGGACAGGGAGAGCTTTCTTT. Its translation is CASSPRTGRAFF.

This chain uses TRBV15 with TRBJ2-7; D is perhaps TRBD2 (6 bases). The CDR3 has 12 residues. Trimming pared 2 bases from V and 7 bases from J, leaving 9 bases between. Per the germline V gene, CDR1 is LNHNV and CDR2 is YYDKDF (reference sequence). DNA for the CDR3: TGTGCCACCAGCAGACGAGGGACTGAGCAGTACTTC. Its translation is CATSRRGTEQYF.

V is TRBV27 and J is TRBJ2-7; 9 nucleotides align to TRBD2. V was clipped by 3 bases and J by 5 bases; unmatched bases: 5. This CDR3 spans 14 amino acids. Germline V CDR1 and CDR2: MNHEY, SMNVEV (reference sequence). CDR3 bases: TGTGCCAGCAGTTTTGTCGGGACTAGCAACGAGCAGTACTTC. This encodes CASSFVGTSNEQYF.

The CDR3 loop reads CASSVGQMKINSPLHF. The CDR3 DNA reads as TGTGCCAGCAGCGTAGGACAGATGAAGATTAATTCACCCCTCCACTTT. V and J are TRBV2 and TRBJ1-6; TRBD1 is a possible D gene (6 bases). The V gene's germline CDR1 is SNHLY and CDR2 FYNNEI. The CDR3 runs 16 residues. Trimming removed 6 bases at V and 6 bases at J, with 18 bases between.

V is TRBV9 and J is TRBJ1-1, with D uncertain. This CDR3 spans 12 amino acids. Trimming stripped 0 bases from V and 6 bases from J, with 6 bases between. Germline V gene sequence: CDR1 SGDLS, CDR2 YYNGEE. The CDR3 bases are TGTGCCAGCAGCGTAGAGCCCTCTGAAGCTTTCTTT. It encodes CASSVEPSEAFF. The variable domain in full, with the rest retrieved from reference TRBV9 and TRBJ1-1, is DSGVTQTPKHLITATGQRVTLRCSPRSGDLSVYWYQQSLDQGLQFLIQYYNGEERAKGNILERFSAQQFPDLHSELNLSSLELGDSALYFCASSVEPSEAFFGQGTRLTVV.

The J gene is TRBJ1-2, the V gene TRBV25-1; a weak D match, TRBD1 (6 bases). V shed 1 base and J shed 4 bases, with 16 bases lying between them. This CDR3 is built from 16 residues. The germline gives CDR1 MGHDK, CDR2 SYGVNS. CDR3 sequence reads: CASSELGGGAGYGYTF. The CDR3 DNA reads TGTGCCAGCAGTGAATTGGGTGGGGGGGCGGGCTATGGCTACACCTTC.

V usage is TRBV4-2 and J usage is TRBJ2-5; 11 bases map to TRBD2. The CDR3 runs 16 residues. Losses at the gene ends were 4 bases for V and 4 bases for J; bases not matched to a gene: 8. Germline V gene lookup returns CDR1 LGHNA and CDR2 YNFKEQ. This chain's CDR3 is CASSPHGTSGGETQYF. The CDR3, as DNA: TGTGCCAGCAGCCCCCATGGAACTAGCGGGGGAGAGACCCAGTACTTC.

V gene TRBV2 combines with J gene TRBJ1-4, with D hard to call. The germline V gene encodes CDR1 SNHLY and CDR2 FYNNEI. The CDR3 contains 13 residues. Trimming took 7 bases from V and 7 from J, leaving 13 bases between them. The CDR3 region is CASKAGSGEKLFF. DNA of the CDR3: TGTGCCAGCAAGGCGGGGAGCGGTGAAAAACTGTTTTTT.

DNA of the CDR3: TGCGCCAGCAGCTTGACAGGCAACCATCCTAACACCGGGGAGCTGTTTTTT. It codes for CASSLTGNHPNTGELFF. The genes are TRBV5-1 and TRBJ2-2, with D possibly being TRBD1 (5 bases). Deletions cut 1 base from V and 2 bases from J, with 15 bases between. CDR3 length: 17 residues. CDR1 SGHRS and CDR2 YFSETQ come from the germline V gene.

This clone appeared a few times. The chain is built from TRBV5-6 and TRBJ2-3; D call uncertain. V lost 4 bases and J 7 bases, leaving 10 bases between the germline ends. The CDR3 covers 12 residues. Germline CDR1 and CDR2: SGHDT and YYEEEE. For the CDR3, the DNA is TGTGCCAGCAGCGTCAGTGTGAATACGCAGTATTTT. Residues: CASSVSVNTQYF.

The CDR3 nucleotides read TGCGCCAGCAGCCCCTTTGCGGTGCAAGAGACCCAGTACTTC. As protein: CASSPFAVQETQYF. This sequence joins TRBV4-3 and TRBJ2-5; the D is unclear. CDR3 length equals 14 residues. Germline V gene data show CDR1 as LGHNA and CDR2 as YSLEER. Trimming left V 4 bases short and J 2 bases short, with 11 bases between.

The chain carries TRBV6-5 and TRBJ1-5; D gene ambiguous. V shed 6 bases and J shed 4 bases, with 16 bases lying between them. The germline CDR1 and CDR2 sequences are MNHEY and SVGAGI. This CDR3 is 15 amino acids long. The CDR3 sequence: CASSTNDEVNQPQHF. The CDR3, as DNA: TGTGCCAGCAGCACTAACGACGAAGTAAATCAGCCCCAGCATTTT.

The rearrangement uses TRBV7-3 and TRBJ2-1; 12 nucleotides agree with TRBD2. The CDR3 totals 16 residues. The germline CDR1 and CDR2 sequences are SGHTA and FQGTGA. Germline trimming cut 3 bases from V and 8 bases from J; bases unmatched to any gene: 8. CDR3 loop: CASSLTLAGGIDEQFF. In DNA, the CDR3 is TGTGCCAGCAGCTTGACTCTAGCGGGGGGGATTGATGAGCAGTTCTTC.

The V and J genes are TRBV27 and TRBJ2-1, with 14 nucleotides matching TRBD2. This CDR3 has 19 amino acids. The germline V gene has CDR1 MNHEY and CDR2 SMNVEV (reference sequence). Trimming cost V 3 bases and J 8 bases; bases outside gene matches: 15. Here the CDR3 reads CASSLSKRSGTSGRDEQFF. As DNA, the CDR3 is TGTGCCAGCAGTTTGAGTAAGAGGTCCGGGACTAGCGGGAGAGATGAGCAGTTCTTC.

The CDR3 sequence: CASSLTSEQYF. The CDR3 DNA is TGTGCCAGCAGCTTGACTTCGGAGCAGTACTTC. The chain combines TRBV5-6 with TRBJ2-7; D is undetermined. Germline V gene sequence: CDR1 SGHDT, CDR2 YYEEEE. The CDR3 sequence is 11 residues long. The V gene lost 1 base and the J gene lost 7 bases, with 6 bases spanning the gap.

The genes are TRBV11-2 and TRBJ2-3; TRBD2 matches at 9 bases. The V segment lost 6 bases and the J segment 4 bases; nucleotides outside the gene matches: 14. The germline V gene has CDR1 SGHAT and CDR2 FQNNGV. The length of the CDR3 is 17 residues. For the CDR3, the DNA is TGTGCCAGCAGGGGGGAAACTAGCGGGTTGAGGTCAGATACGCAGTATTTT. It encodes CASRGETSGLRSDTQYF. Filled out from reference TRBV11-2 and TRBJ2-3, the complete variable domain reads EAGVAQSPRYKIIEKRQSVAFWCNPISGHATLYWYQQILGQGPKLLIQFQNNGVVDDSQLPKDRFSAERLKGVDSTLKIQPAKLEDSAVYLCASRGETSGLRSDTQYFGPGTRLTVL.